A single sample gave rise to the 8 T cell receptor beta chains below, sequenced in a study of cytomegalovirus exposure and HLA in healthy donors. The PCR employed 60 Vbeta primers together with 13 Jbeta primers. Using immunoSEQ multiplex PCR, the repertoire was profiled, and TCRdb retains in-frame clones only, with some absent. The sample holds 200,000 to 250,000 clones. The sequenced sample consisted of PBMCs. The receptors were sampled from a girl aged 2 to 9 in good health and CMV-seropositive.

The rearrangement links TRBV9 to TRBJ2-2, with 9 bases matching TRBD2. CDR3 size: 17 residues. Germline V gene lookup returns CDR1 SGDLS and CDR2 YYNGEE. V trimming: 3 bases; J trimming: 2 bases; junction bases outside the gene matches: 8. CDR3 residues: CASSATPTSGNTGELFF. Here the CDR3 DNA reads TGTGCCAGCAGCGCGACACCGACTAGCGGCAACACCGGGGAGCTGTTTTTT.

The rearrangement uses TRBV7-2 and TRBJ1-2; 10 bases are shared with TRBD1. V shed 7 bases, J shed 6 bases, and the junction held 8 bases outside the gene matches. There are 14 residues in the CDR3. Germline-derived CDR1 and CDR2 are SGHTA and FQGNSA. CDR3 coding DNA: TGTGCCAGCATTAGGGACAGGGGTTCCCATGGCTACACCTTC. Its translation is CASIRDRGSHGYTF.

V and J are TRBV6-1 and TRBJ2-2; possible D gene TRBD2, 6 bases. Trimming pared 1 base from V and 5 bases from J, leaving 14 bases between. CDR1 MNHNS and CDR2 SASEGT come from the germline V gene. CDR3 size: 16 residues. CDR3 coding DNA: TGTGCCAGCAGTGAAGGGGTGGGAGGCCCGACCGGGGAGCTGTTTTTT. Residues: CASSEGVGGPTGELFF.

The chain has TRBV19 and TRBJ1-5, with TRBD1 matching over 11 bases. Germline CDR1 is LNHDA and CDR2 is SQIVND (reference sequence). The V gene end was trimmed by 1 base and the J gene end by 7 bases; junction bases not matched to a gene: 6. The CDR3 is 16 residues long. CDR3 in amino acids: CASSIVGTGGKQPQHF. The DNA for the CDR3 is TGTGCCAGTAGTATAGTCGGGACAGGGGGAAAGCAGCCCCAGCATTTT.

The chain has TRBV27 and TRBJ2-1; 11 nucleotides match TRBD2. Germline CDR1 MNHEY, CDR2 SMNVEV (reference sequence). V was clipped by 0 bases and J by 10 bases; unmatched bases: 11. This CDR3 spans 17 amino acids. The CDR3 DNA is TGTGCCAGCAGTTTATCGTGGTCTAGCGGGAGGCTCAGGGAGCAGTTCTTC. Its translation is CASSLSWSSGRLREQFF.

This sequence joins TRBV4-1 and TRBJ2-4, with TRBD1 matching over 10 bases. The CDR3 consists of 15 residues. Germline V gene sequence: CDR1 MGHRA, CDR2 YSYEKL. The ends lost 2 bases at V and 6 bases at J; junction bases unmatched: 4. CDR3 amino acids: CASSQTGDRGNIQYF. Here the CDR3 DNA reads TGCGCCAGCAGCCAAACCGGGGACAGGGGAAACATTCAGTACTTC.

This chain joins TRBV5-1 and TRBJ2-1; D possibly corresponds to TRBD1 (5 bases). V shed 4 bases and J shed 6 bases, with 11 bases lying between them. This CDR3 comprises 13 residues. Looked up from germline, CDR1 is SGHRS and CDR2 is YFSETQ. The CDR3 region has the DNA TGCGCCAGCAGCCCGCTAAGGGGCAATGAGCAGTTCTTC. This codes for CASSPLRGNEQFF.

V and J are TRBV6-5 and TRBJ1-1; D perhaps matches TRBD1 (5 bases). This CDR3 contains 15 residues. Trimming left V 5 bases short and J 0 bases short, with 13 bases between. Looked up from germline, CDR1 is MNHEY and CDR2 is SVGAGI. This CDR3 reads CASSLPQTVNTEAFF. CDR3 DNA: TGTGCCAGCAGTCTTCCTCAGACAGTGAACACTGAAGCTTTCTTT.